This is a list of T cell receptor delta chains from one sample in a study of human gamma delta and Vdelta1 T cells. For these receptors, no antigen is known. TCRdb made new clone calls on the PCR reads using CATT. The table has about 6,500 delta-chain clones, over 30% seen once. Specimen: Vdelta1 gamma-delta T cells from blood grown in culture (DOT cells). These receptors came from a human donor in good health. The CDR3 runs from the conserved cysteine through the conserved F or W. The order of the fields is clone size, V gene, J gene, CDR3 protein. Expanded clones are given a class, and other clones once, few, many or no size at all.

>few|TRDV1|TRDJ1
CALGEGAFLRLLGDTLIDKLIF
>-|TRDV1|TRDJ1
CALGLTLPTKVMGDKNTDKLIF
>once|TRDV1|TRDJ1
CALGEKRSGGPTDKLIF
>few|TRDV1|TRDJ1
CALGMALLGDLDKLIF
>few|TRDV1|TRDJ1
CALGKGSFRHWSRNTDKLIF
>-|TRDV1|TRDJ1
CALGIGARPGGDTEQDKLIF
>-|TRDV1|TRDJ1
CALGELPLFLPTGGDDKLIF
>few|TRDV1|TRDJ1
CALGDLSTPYRTGGIDKLIF
>-|TRDV1|TRDJ1
CALGEPFLTAGYRYTDKLIF
>-|TRDV1|TRDJ1
CALGDPAPSYMVLGHTDKLIF
>-|TRDV1|TRDJ1
CALGEGALFYWVNTDKLIF
>-|TRDV1|TRDJ1
CALGELHLPSYGASWGIRKADDKLIF
>-|TRDV1|TRDJ1
CALGEPLGTGGSTDKLIF
>few|TRDV1|TRDJ1
CALGELGSFLGPGRGYSYTDKLIF